These 18 T cell receptor beta chains came from one sample sequenced in a study of blood T cell repertoires in COVID-19. The protocol was immunoSEQ multiplex PCR, while the TCRdb copy is restricted to in-frame clones and leaves out a portion. Seen here are tens of thousands of clones, 83% observed once, and the top ten hold 25% to 35%. Sequencing input: peripheral blood. The receptors were sampled from a woman aged 80 or over with acute or convalescent COVID-19.

This rearrangement joins TRBV20-1 to TRBJ1-3; D might be TRBD1 (5 bases). Germline V gives CDR1 DFQATT, CDR2 SNEGSKA (reference sequence). V lost 3 bases and J 4 bases, leaving 13 bases between the germline ends. CDR3 length: 14 amino acids. The CDR3 sequence: CSASSSSGGNTIYF. CDR3 coding DNA: TGCAGTGCTAGTTCGTCTTCAGGGGGAAACACCATATATTTT.

This clone appeared a few times. The chain has TRBV10-1 and TRBJ1-6, with 7 bases aligning to TRBD1. Germline loops: CDR1 WNHNN, CDR2 SYGVQD (reference sequence). The CDR3 has 15 residues. The trim removed 10 bases at V and 12 bases at J, leaving 18 bases unmatched. In nucleotides, the CDR3 is TGCGCCATCCTTCGCAGAGGGACAGCCAAGGGACCCCTCCACTTT. This gives the protein CAILRRGTAKGPLHF.

Notes on this clone: A junction end diverges from the germline sequence, so it may reflect a read error. J is TRBJ2-7 and V is TRBV15, with TRBD1 matching over 10 bases. CDR3 length: 14 residues. CDR1 LNHNV and CDR2 YYDKDF come from the germline V gene (reference sequence). CDR3 region: CATSREAGTGAQIF. In DNA form, the CDR3 reads TGTGCCACCAGCAGAGAGGCGGGGACAGGGGCTCAGATCTTC.

The rearrangement links TRBV18 to TRBJ2-1, with D maybe TRBD1 (6 bases). Germline loops: CDR1 KGHSH, CDR2 LQKENI. V lost 5 bases, J lost 3 bases, and 20 bases lay in between. This CDR3 has 17 amino acids. CDR3 coding DNA: TGTGCCAGCTCATATGTACCGGCGACAGGTCTCTACAATGAGCAGTTCTTC. Encoded protein: CASSYVPATGLYNEQFF.

J is TRBJ2-1 and V is TRBV18, with TRBD1 as a possible D gene (6 bases). Trimming shortened V by 6 bases and J by 8 bases, and 17 bases separated the two germline ends. This CDR3 has 14 residues. The germline gives CDR1 KGHSH, CDR2 LQKENI. DNA for the CDR3: TGTGCCAGCTCCGTACAGGGATATGCGGATGAGCAGTTCTTC. Encoded protein: CASSVQGYADEQFF.

This clone showed up just once. The rearrangement uses TRBV19 and TRBJ1-2; 8 bases are a match to TRBD1. The junction had 2 bases not matched to a gene; V was cut back by 8 bases and J by 3 bases. CDR3 length: 12 residues. Germline V gene sequence: CDR1 LNHDA, CDR2 SQIVND (reference sequence). For the CDR3, the DNA is TGTGCCAGTCTGGGACAGGACTATGGCTACACCTTC. Translated: CASLGQDYGYTF.

V usage is TRBV5-1 and J usage is TRBJ2-6; D not certain. Deletions cut 5 bases from V and 0 bases from J, with 6 bases between. The V gene's germline CDR1 is SGHRS and CDR2 YFSETQ. The CDR3 is 14 residues long. CDR3 sequence: CASSRSSGANVLTF. The CDR3 coding sequence is TGCGCCAGCAGTCGTAGCTCTGGGGCCAACGTCCTGACTTTC.

The chain recombines TRBV7-8 with TRBJ2-2, with 8 bases matching TRBD1. The CDR3 is 16 amino acids. V trimming: 4 bases; J trimming: 1 base; junction bases outside the gene matches: 5. The germline V gene has CDR1 SGHVS and CDR2 FQNEAQ. The CDR3 DNA sequence: TGTGCCAGCAGCTACCGGACAGGGATGAACACCGGGGAGCTGTTTTTT. Translation: CASSYRTGMNTGELFF.

V is TRBV6-4 and J is TRBJ1-6; the D gene is possibly TRBD1 (6 bases). This CDR3 contains 13 residues. V shed 6 bases and J shed 8 bases, with 11 bases lying between them. Looked up from germline, CDR1 is MRHNA and CDR2 is SNTAGT. For the CDR3, the DNA is TGTGCCAGCAGCCGACAGGAGGATTCACCCCTCCACTTT. It encodes CASSRQEDSPLHF.

The chain joins TRBV24-1 to TRBJ2-1; 7 nucleotides align to TRBD2. The CDR3 runs 16 residues. The V gene end was trimmed by 3 bases and the J gene end by 0 bases; junction bases not matched to a gene: 4. CDR1 KGHDR and CDR2 SFDVKD come from the germline V gene. CDR3 sequence: CATSDATSASYNEQFF. For the CDR3, the DNA is TGTGCCACCAGTGATGCCACTAGCGCCTCCTACAATGAGCAGTTCTTC.

The chain recombines TRBV25-1 with TRBJ2-5; D not resolved. This CDR3 is built from 15 residues. Trimming removed 4 bases at V and 2 bases at J, with 14 bases between. Germline CDR1 reads MGHDK; CDR2 reads SYGVNS. CDR3 DNA: TGTGCCAGCAGTGCCCTAACCAGGATGCAAGAGACCCAGTACTTC. This gives the protein CASSALTRMQETQYF. The full variable domain, with the rest looked up from reference TRBV25-1 and TRBJ2-5, is EADIYQTPRYLVIGTGKKITLECSQTMGHDKMYWYQQDPGMELHLIHYSYGVNSTEKGDLSSESTVSRIRTEHFPLTLESARPSHTSQYLCASSALTRMQETQYFGPGTRLLVL.

V is TRBV11-2 and J is TRBJ2-1; D not certain. The CDR3 extends over 16 amino acids. With 5 bases removed from V and 0 bases from J, the gap between germline ends came to 14 bases. Germline values: CDR1 SGHAT, CDR2 FQNNGV. The CDR3 spells CASSLPPRSSYNEQFF. CDR3 nucleotide sequence: TGTGCCAGCAGCCTGCCCCCGCGGAGCTCCTACAATGAGCAGTTCTTC.

J is TRBJ2-7 and V is TRBV3-1 (or the pseudogene TRBV3-2); D not certain. The CDR3 sequence is 12 residues long. V lost 4 bases and J lost 4, with 8 bases in between. Per the germline V gene, CDR1 is LGHDT and CDR2 is YNNKEL (reference sequence). The CDR3 DNA reads TGTGCCAGCAGCCCATTTTTTTACGAGCAGTACTTC. Encoded protein: CASSPFFYEQYF.

The genes are TRBV6-4 and TRBJ2-3; 9 bases match TRBD2. There are 16 residues in the CDR3. V trimming: 0 bases; J trimming: 5 bases; junction bases outside the gene matches: 6. From germline, CDR1 is MRHNA and CDR2 SNTAGT. The CDR3 DNA reads as TGTGCCAGCAGTGACTCGACTAGCGGTCTAAAAGATACGCAGTATTTT. Protein: CASSDSTSGLKDTQYF.

The J gene is TRBJ2-3, the V gene TRBV4-3; 8 bases map to TRBD2. V shed 3 bases and J 4 bases; nucleotides not matched to a gene: 15. Germline values: CDR1 LGHNA, CDR2 YSLEER. This CDR3 has 18 amino acids. The CDR3 region has the DNA TGCGCCAGCAGCCAGAAACTGAGCGGGGGTTCAAGCTCAGATACGCAGTATTTT. It is translated as CASSQKLSGGSSSDTQYF.

This clone was counted a single time. The rearrangement links TRBV19 to TRBJ1-1; 11 bases are shared with TRBD1. This CDR3 spans 13 amino acids. Germline V gene sequence: CDR1 LNHDA, CDR2 SQIVND (reference sequence). Trimming cost V 3 bases and J 11 bases; bases outside gene matches: 5. The CDR3 spells CASSIGQGAIAFF. CDR3 coding DNA: TGTGCCAGTAGTATCGGACAGGGGGCGATCGCTTTCTTT.

The CDR3 region has the DNA TGTGCCAGTAGTGATGACAGGGGGCTTAGCAATCAGCCCCAGCATTTT. Protein product: CASSDDRGLSNQPQHF. The rearrangement links TRBV19 to TRBJ1-5, with 10 bases that match TRBD1. Germline loops: CDR1 LNHDA, CDR2 SQIVND (reference sequence). This CDR3 contains 16 residues. The V segment lost 5 bases and the J segment 0 bases; nucleotides outside the gene matches: 4.

The rearrangement joins TRBV4-1 to TRBJ1-5; 7 nucleotides agree with TRBD1. Germline CDR1 reads MGHRA; CDR2 reads YSYEKL. Germline trimming cut 4 bases from V and 3 bases from J; bases unmatched to any gene: 3. CDR3 size: 14 residues. The CDR3 region has the DNA TGCGCCAGCAGCCCGGGGACAGTCAATCAGCCCCAGCATTTT. It translates to CASSPGTVNQPQHF.